The 32 T cell receptor beta chains given below trace back to one sample, sequenced in a study of early T cells in non-severe SARS-CoV-2 infection. TCRdb ran MiXCR on the 5' RACE reads and lists one entry per CDR3 protein. The data contain tens of thousands of distinct CDR3 sequences, 4.7% of them singletons. Source material: whole blood. Source of these receptors: an adult who was a healthcare worker with PCR-confirmed SARS-CoV-2 infection or an uninfected control (not recorded which).

This clonotype occurred many times. The chain carries TRBV4-3 and TRBJ1-6; tentative D call: TRBD1 (5 bases). There are 15 residues in the CDR3. CDR1 is LGHNA and CDR2 is YSLEER in the germline V gene. V lost 0 bases and J lost 7, with 10 bases in between. CDR3 region: CASSQDAGGNSPLHF. CDR3 nucleotides: TGCGCCAGCAGCCAAGATGCGGGGGGAAATTCACCCCTCCACTTT.

This clonotype was recorded many times. The chain couples TRBV5-1 to TRBJ1-1; D call uncertain. The ends were cut back, 0 bases at V and 1 base at J, with 7 bases in the middle. The germline V gene has CDR1 SGHRS and CDR2 YFSETQ. There are 14 residues in the CDR3. The CDR3, as DNA: TGCGCCAGCAGCTTGGGGAGGGCGAACACTGAAGCTTTCTTT. Amino acids: CASSLGRANTEAFF.

In its sample, this clonotype was seen many times. The chain joins TRBV12-3 or TRBV12-4 to TRBJ2-3, with D possibly being TRBD1 or TRBD2 (5 bases each). Trimming pared 3 bases from V and 0 bases from J, leaving 16 bases between. The CDR3 runs to 17 residues. The CDR3 DNA reads TGTGCCAGCAGTTTTCGGGACGTCTTATCTAGCACAGATACGCAGTATTTT. Protein: CASSFRDVLSSTDTQYF.

This clonotype was found many times. This chain connects TRBV10-3 to TRBJ2-1, with TRBD2 as a possible D gene (6 bases). Trimming removed 3 bases from V and 6 bases from J, with 9 bases in between. CDR3 length equals 13 residues. Germline V gene lookup returns CDR1 ENHRY and CDR2 SYGVKD. The CDR3 loop reads CAISDGGGNEQFF. In nucleotides, the CDR3 is TGTGCCATCAGTGATGGGGGAGGCAATGAGCAGTTCTTC.

This clonotype was observed many times. The rearrangement uses TRBV20-1 and TRBJ1-5; weak D call: TRBD1 (5 bases). V dropped 0 bases and J dropped 5 bases, with 8 bases sitting between them. This CDR3 is 13 amino acids long. Germline V gene data show CDR1 as DFQATT and CDR2 as SNEGSKA (reference sequence). The CDR3 loop is CSARDQGDQPQHF. DNA of the CDR3: TGCAGTGCTAGAGATCAGGGAGATCAGCCCCAGCATTTT.

This clonotype was detected many times. The chain joins TRBV6-6 to TRBJ1-3; 8 nucleotides line up with TRBD1. Germline V gene sequence: CDR1 MNHNY, CDR2 SVGAGI (reference sequence). This CDR3 region has 15 residues. Trimming took 1 base from V and 6 from J; bases not matched to a gene: 5. The CDR3 DNA follows: TGTGCCAGCAGTTACTTCCAGGGGGCTGTAAACACCATATATTTT. Encoded protein: CASSYFQGAVNTIYF.

V and J are TRBV7-9 and TRBJ1-2; no reliable D call. The V end was cut by 0 bases, the J end by 4 bases, with 3 bases between. Per germline, CDR1 SEHNR and CDR2 FQNEAQ (reference sequence). The length of the CDR3 is 12 residues. The CDR3 sequence: CASSLASYGYTF. The CDR3 DNA reads as TGTGCCAGCAGCTTAGCCTCCTATGGCTACACCTTC.

This clonotype was picked up a small number of times. The chain recombines TRBV12-3 or TRBV12-4 with TRBJ1-2, with unresolved D. This CDR3 region has 12 residues. The V and J ends lost 3 bases and 4 bases respectively, with 6 bases between them. The CDR3 loop is CASSFLGYGYTF. In DNA form, the CDR3 reads TGTGCCAGCAGTTTTTTAGGCTATGGCTACACCTTC.

This clonotype was observed many times. This chain connects TRBV20-1 to TRBJ2-3; 14 bases agree with TRBD2. CDR1 and CDR2 (germline): DFQATT, SNEGSKA (reference sequence). J lost 3 bases, V lost 4 bases, and 6 bases had no gene match. CDR3 length: 16 residues. The CDR3 sequence is CSAIRGLAGGTDTQYF. The CDR3 region has the DNA TGCAGTGCTATCCGTGGACTAGCGGGGGGAACAGATACGCAGTATTTT.

In this sample, this clonotype turned up a few times. The chain uses TRBV19 and TRBJ2-2; a weak D match, TRBD2 (5 bases). Germline CDR1 and CDR2: LNHDA and SQIVND (reference sequence). Trimming pared 5 bases from V and 6 bases from J, leaving 7 bases between. The CDR3 sequence is 12 residues long. The CDR3 nucleotides are TGTGCCAGTAGTTTGCGGGCCGGGGAGCTGTTTTTT. Amino acids: CASSLRAGELFF. Drawing the rest from reference TRBV19 and TRBJ2-2, the complete variable domain is DGGITQSPKYLFRKEGQNVTLSCEQNLNHDAMYWYRQDPGQGLRLIYYSQIVNDFQKGDIAEGYSVSREKKESFPLTVTSAQKNPTAFYLCASSLRAGELFFGEGSRLTVL.

Many counts were recorded for this clonotype. CDR3 in DNA: TGTGCCAGCAGCCCCGGTCGGATCCAAGAGACCCAGTACTTC. This encodes CASSPGRIQETQYF. This chain uses TRBV12-3 or TRBV12-4 with TRBJ2-5; D uncertain. The ends were cut back, 6 bases at V and 1 base at J, with 12 bases in the middle. This CDR3 comprises 14 residues.

Ten or more counts support this clonotype. This CDR3 is CASSPWTGGITEAFF. CDR3 DNA sequence: TGTGCCAGCAGTCCCTGGACAGGGGGCATCACTGAAGCTTTCTTT. The V call is TRBV28, the J call TRBJ1-1; the match to TRBD1 covers 11 bases. This CDR3 region has 15 residues. Trimming cost V 5 bases and J 4 bases; bases outside gene matches: 6. CDR1 and CDR2 (germline): MDHEN, SYDVKM.

The CDR3 region is CASSKREGVYGYTF. CDR3 nucleotide sequence: TGTGCCAGTAGTAAGCGGGAGGGAGTCTATGGCTACACCTTC. The J gene is TRBJ1-2, the V gene TRBV19; D is uncertain. The germline V and J ends were trimmed by 4 bases and 4 bases, with 13 bases remaining between them. The CDR3 has 14 amino acids. Germline V CDR1 and CDR2: LNHDA, SQIVND (reference sequence).

This clonotype was found a few times. The chain carries TRBV12-3 or TRBV12-4 and TRBJ1-1; the D gene is possibly TRBD1 (6 bases). This CDR3 contains 16 residues. Between the trimmed V and J ends, which lost 1 base and 4 bases, there was a span of 16 bases. The DNA for the CDR3 is TGTGCCAGCAGTTTAGGGGGCCCGGGGGCTTTCACTGAAGCTTTCTTT. Its protein is CASSLGGPGAFTEAFF.

The chain is built from TRBV9 and TRBJ2-6; maybe TRBD2 (5 bases). The germline V and J ends were trimmed by 3 bases and 1 base, with 5 bases remaining between them. This CDR3 has 14 amino acids. The V gene's germline CDR1 is SGDLS and CDR2 YYNGEE. CDR3 DNA sequence: TGTGCCAGCAGCGGGACTTCTGGGGCCAACGTCCTGACTTTC. This encodes CASSGTSGANVLTF.

This clonotype was recorded many times. The rearrangement uses TRBV3-1 and TRBJ1-1; no definite D call. V lost 4 bases to trimming and J lost 4 bases, with 4 bases between them. Germline CDR1 reads LGHDT; CDR2 reads YNNKEL (reference sequence). This CDR3 region has 11 residues. For the CDR3, the DNA is TGTGCCAGCAGCCGCCTCACTGAAGCTTTCTTT. This codes for CASSRLTEAFF.

The chain uses TRBV20-1 and TRBJ2-2; D is unresolved. Germline V gives CDR1 DFQATT, CDR2 SNEGSKA (reference sequence). V lost 6 bases and J lost 1, with 6 bases in between. The CDR3 covers 12 residues. In DNA, the CDR3 is TGCAGTGCAAGACAGAACACCGGGGAGCTGTTTTTT. It codes for CSARQNTGELFF.

This clonotype was counted a few times. A clone one base away is much larger, so this may be a read error. The rearrangement joins TRBV9 to TRBJ2-5, with 7 bases fitting TRBD1. Germline CDR1 is SGDLS and CDR2 is YYNGEE. This CDR3 comprises 13 residues. CDR3 DNA sequence: TGTGTCAGCAGCGTCGACAGGGAAGAGACCCAGTACTTC. Translated: CVSSVDREETQYF.

In this sample, this clonotype turned up a few times. The gene calls are TRBV10-3 and TRBJ2-3; D is undetermined. The V and J ends lost 3 bases and 2 bases respectively, with 15 bases between them. CDR1 is ENHRY and CDR2 is SYGVKD in the germline V gene. This CDR3 has 16 residues. Written as DNA, the CDR3 is TGTGCCATCAGTGACCCAGTCCGAACCGTCACAGATACGCAGTATTTT. Protein: CAISDPVRTVTDTQYF.

The chain recombines TRBV20-1 with TRBJ2-5; TRBD1 matches at 8 bases. Per germline, CDR1 DFQATT and CDR2 SNEGSKA (reference sequence). There are 14 residues in the CDR3. V lost 3 bases, J lost 2 bases, and 5 bases stayed unmatched. The CDR3 region is CSASGQGRQETQYF. CDR3 nucleotides: TGCAGTGCTAGTGGACAGGGACGGCAAGAGACCCAGTACTTC.

This chain links TRBV7-2 with TRBJ2-1; 7 nucleotides match TRBD2. CDR3 length: 15 residues. From germline, CDR1 is SGHTA and CDR2 FQGNSA. Germline trimming cut 8 bases from V and 0 bases from J; bases unmatched to any gene: 7. CDR3 bases: TGTGCCAGCGGGGACTACTATAGCTCCTACAATGAGCAGTTCTTC. Amino acid sequence: CASGDYYSSYNEQFF.

This clonotype was observed at least ten times. The rearrangement links TRBV3-1 to TRBJ1-1; 7 bases agree with TRBD1. V gave up 4 bases and J gave up 1 base; unmatched junction bases: 6. From germline, CDR1 is LGHDT and CDR2 YNNKEL (reference sequence). CDR3 size: 15 residues. CDR3 in amino acids: CASSPQTGPNTEAFF. CDR3 coding DNA: TGTGCCAGCAGCCCTCAGACAGGGCCGAACACTGAAGCTTTCTTT. Full variable domain (outside the CDR3, taken from reference TRBV3-1 and TRBJ1-1): DTAVSQTPKYLVTQMGNDKSIKCEQNLGHDTMYWYKQDSKKFLKIMFSYNNKELIINETVPNRFSPKSPDKAHLNLHINSLELGDSAVYFCASSPQTGPNTEAFFGQGTRLTVV.

This clonotype was counted between two and nine times. This chain joins TRBV18 and TRBJ2-2, with a tentative D call TRBD2 (6 bases). V was trimmed by 1 base and J by 4 bases, leaving 13 bases between them. The CDR3 covers 16 residues. Germline CDR1 and CDR2: KGHSH and LQKENI. This chain's CDR3 is CASSPRGREVTGELFF. The CDR3 region has the DNA TGTGCCAGCTCACCACGTGGCAGGGAGGTCACCGGGGAGCTGTTTTTT.

This clonotype was seen ten or more times. This chain links TRBV7-8 with TRBJ1-5; 10 positions agree with TRBD1. The V segment lost 8 bases and the J segment 0 bases; nucleotides outside the gene matches: 1. Germline CDR1 reads SGHVS; CDR2 reads FQNEAQ. The length of the CDR3 is 14 residues. The CDR3 DNA reads as TGTGCCAGCGGGGACAGGGGTAGCAATCAGCCCCAGCATTTT. Translated: CASGDRGSNQPQHF.

This clonotype was seen a handful of times. The chain couples TRBV5-1 to TRBJ2-1, with 11 bases lining up with TRBD2. V gave up 3 bases and J gave up 6 bases; unmatched junction bases: 5. The CDR3 spans 15 residues. CDR1 SGHRS and CDR2 YFSETQ come from the germline V gene. CDR3 in DNA: TGCGCCAGCAGCTCAATACTAGCGGGGGCCAATGAGCAGTTCTTC. Amino acid sequence: CASSSILAGANEQFF.

This clonotype appeared many times. In DNA, the CDR3 is TGTGCCAGCAGTTTGAGGGGCGACTATGGCTACACCTTC. Protein product: CASSLRGDYGYTF. The chain links TRBV27 to TRBJ1-2, with D perhaps matching TRBD1 (5 bases). The CDR3 runs 13 residues. V lost 3 bases and J 3 bases, leaving 8 bases between the germline ends. Germline CDR1 and CDR2: MNHEY and SMNVEV (reference sequence).

This clonotype showed up many times. The chain joins TRBV6-2 or TRBV6-3 to TRBJ1-1; 7 bases agree with TRBD1. Germline V lookup: CDR1 MNHEY, CDR2 SVGEGT. The CDR3 runs to 11 residues. The junction had 1 base not matched to a gene; V was cut back by 8 bases and J by 4 bases. The CDR3 nucleotides are TGTGCCAGCGCAGGGGGCACTGAAGCTTTCTTT. Translating it yields CASAGGTEAFF.

The table lists this clonotype with many counts. The V gene is TRBV5-1, the J gene TRBJ2-7; D remains unclear. The CDR3 spans 14 residues. The germline V and J ends were trimmed by 0 bases and 0 bases, with 7 bases remaining between them. Germline-derived CDR1 and CDR2 are SGHRS and YFSETQ. The CDR3, as DNA: TGCGCCAGCAGCTTGGTAGTCAACTCCTACGAGCAGTACTTC. Protein product: CASSLVVNSYEQYF.

This clonotype was recorded at least ten times. This rearrangement joins TRBV19 to TRBJ2-3; D not resolved. Trimming took 5 bases from V and 5 from J, leaving 8 bases between them. The CDR3 totals 12 residues. Germline CDR1 LNHDA, CDR2 SQIVND (reference sequence). In nucleotides, the CDR3 is TGTGCCAGTAGTTATGTGGGAGATACGCAGTATTTT. Protein sequence: CASSYVGDTQYF.

This sequence joins TRBV4-2 and TRBJ2-1; D might be TRBD1 (6 bases). The V end lost 2 bases, the J end lost 1 base, and 9 bases lay between the germline ends. CDR1 and CDR2 from the germline V gene are LGHNA and YNFKEQ. The CDR3 runs 15 residues. Written as DNA, the CDR3 is TGTGCCAGCAGCCAAACCGGGACATCCTACAATGAGCAGTTCTTC. The encoded protein is CASSQTGTSYNEQFF.

At least ten counts were recorded for this clonotype. The chain carries TRBV4-1 and TRBJ1-6; D not resolved. Trimming took off 0 bases at V and 4 bases at J, with 10 bases between the two ends. CDR1 and CDR2 from the germline V gene are MGHRA and YSYEKL. The CDR3 has 16 residues. The CDR3 spells CASSQEQTSYNSPLHF. CDR3 DNA: TGCGCCAGCAGCCAAGAGCAGACATCTTATAATTCACCCCTCCACTTT.

This clonotype was recorded only once. The genes are TRBV12-3 or TRBV12-4 and TRBJ1-4; D not resolved. Deletions cut 7 bases from V and 7 bases from J, with 13 bases between. The CDR3 is made up of 13 amino acids. The CDR3 coding sequence is TGTGCCAGCACCAAAAACGTGATTGAAAAACTGTTTTTT. Encoded protein: CASTKNVIEKLFF.